This TCR beta chain was documented in a study of blood T cell repertoires in COVID-19. Study details: Whether acute or convalescent, the COVID-19 samples came from the United States, Italy and Spain. Sample material is recorded as cDNA or gDNA derived from T cells, B-cell-depleted T cells, or PBMCs.

J was trimmed by 0 bases and V by 4 bases; bases with no gene match: 11. Germline V gives CDR1 MNHEY, CDR2 SMNVEV (reference sequence). There are 18 residues in the CDR3. Original handling: Estimates of nucleated cell counts were drawn from the amplification of reference gene primers. Measured with immunoSEQ multiplex PCR; TCRdb has only the in-frame clones, and not every one. D and trimming were read from the DNA, whereas the V and J calls and clone size are those reported in that table. The sample lists approximately 240,000 clones, more than 65% occurring once. The J gene is TRBJ2-3, the V gene TRBV27; 9 positions match TRBD2. The receptor was derived from a woman aged 25 to 39 who had recovered from COVID-19. Sequenced: peripheral blood. The chain's CDR3 is CASSSLTSGGPSTDTQYF. As DNA, the CDR3 is TGTGCCAGCAGTTCCCTGACTAGCGGAGGTCCTAGCACAGATACGCAGTATTTT.